This T cell receptor beta chain was captured by sequencing in a study of blood T cell repertoires in COVID-19 (dated by TCRdb to the early 2020s). About the study as a whole: Collaborator samples came from the United States, Italy and Spain and covered acute and convalescent phases of COVID-19. The repertoires were made available in a free public database intended to serve as a resource for research on the immune response to SARS-CoV-2. Where available, HLA class I and class II types were obtained from metadata supplied by the sample provider rather than from assay-based typing. Sample metadata almost always included a de-identified subject ID, COVID-19 status, age in years and sex. Deeply sampled blood TCRbeta repertoires from subjects exposed to, actively infected with, or recovered from COVID-19 were included in the dataset. The samples were drawn from the first 160 participants of the ongoing ImmuneRACE study and from 950 to 1,500 subjects provided by 6 global collaborators. The material from the prospective study consisted of cDNA or gDNA derived from T cells, B-cell-depleted T cells, or PBMCs. The paper's findings and limits, for the study overall: How much clinical and demographic metadata was included differed by source and by participant, and the metadata was provided uncurated.

As to this clone: Its antigen is currently not known. No base quality information exists; no much larger clone differs at one position.

In Seattle, one collaborating source enrolled patients while the infection was active and tracked those patients longitudinally over the course of disease. Whole blood was collected in K2EDTA tubes by collaborating institutions according to the institutions' own protocols. For TCRbeta analysis, collaborators shipped samples as frozen whole blood, isolated PBMCs, or DNA extracted from either of those sample types. The immunoSEQ Assay, a bias-controlled multiplex PCR, was used to amplify TCRbeta CDR3 regions from genomic DNA. The original methods were these. Within the assay, amplification of reference gene primers was used to estimate how many nucleated cells each sample contained. Sequence reads were collapsed and filtered to measure the absolute abundance of every unique TCRbeta CDR3 rearrangement. Productive Simpson clonality was computed per sample as the square root of Simpson's diversity index over productive rearrangements. Imported from immuneACCESS, the table was reduced by TCRdb to in-frame sequences with V and J called. These copies leave out some clones; in studies compared against another copy, an unresolved V gene accounts for under half, and the cause of the remainder is not known. V and J calls and clone size come straight from that table; D and trimming were deduced from the DNA. The sample table shows 100,000 to 150,000 clones, and around 81% are seen once. Of the sample, approximately 18% falls within the top ten clones.

The sequence was collected from a young man with COVID-19, enrolled during active disease. Material for sequencing was peripheral blood.

The nucleotide sequence is TGCAGCGTTGAAGAGGGCGAGGACAGCCGGAAATGGGGCGAGCAGTACTTC. It codes for CSVEEGEDSRKWGEQYF. This sequence uses TRBV29-1 and TRBJ2-7; a tentative D call is TRBD1 (6 bases match). The CDR3 goes from the cysteine to the phenylalanine over 17 residues. The read is trimmed to its CDR3 DNA, 51 bases read in frame from base 1. Sequences SQVTM (CDR1) and ANQGSEA (CDR2) are obtained from the germline V gene. V is clipped by 0 bases and J by 6 bases, and the sequence between their germline boundaries is 24 bases long.